A selection of T cell receptor beta chains follows, all from one sample in a study of shared clonotypes between healthy human individuals. TCRdb's copy holds only in-frame clones and misses some; the assay was immunoSEQ multiplex PCR. The sample contains 550,000 to 750,000 clones, 92% of which appear only once. The sequencing input was naive CD8+ T cells sorted from blood. These receptors were collected from a man aged 30 to 45 in good health. Each CDR3 is given with its conserved first and last residue. Clone size, where shown, is once, few, many, or a class for clones that have expanded.

j_call clone_size v_call cdr3_aa
TRBJ1-4 few TRBV15 CATSKPGAIEKLFF
TRBJ2-7 . TRBV6-1 CASSPDRVSYEQYF
TRBJ2-7 . TRBV15 CATSRRDRSYEQYF
TRBJ2-2 . TRBV5-1 CASSLSATGELFF
TRBJ2-3 . TRBV25-1 CASIRGADTDTQYF
TRBJ2-1 . TRBV29-1 CSVEGWTSGNEQFF
TRBJ2-1 . TRBV6-5 CASSLGRNNEQFF
TRBJ2-1 . TRBV6-1 CASMRVVWNEQFF
TRBJ2-7 . TRBV10-1 CASSESGTGAYEQYF
TRBJ1-5 . TRBV11-3 CASSLLDHQPQHF
TRBJ2-7 . TRBV11-2 CASSLGEQYF
TRBJ2-5 . TRBV5-6 CASSPGGYQETQYF
TRBJ1-1 . TRBV28 CASRDTNTEAFF
TRBJ1-5 . TRBV2 CASSIFLDRGYRQPQHF
TRBJ2-5 . TRBV9 CASSTSGNQETQYF
TRBJ1-2 . TRBV2 CASFLQGGHGYTF
TRBJ2-5 . TRBV7-9 CASSLVNKRRETQYF
TRBJ2-1 . TRBV7-2 CASSLEVQNEQFF
TRBJ2-2 once TRBV18 CASSLIHDDSTGKFGTGELFF
TRBJ2-1 . TRBV29-1 CAMSGISNEQFF
TRBJ2-7 once TRBV5-1 CASSSGQGRDEQYF
TRBJ2-2 . TRBV29-1 CSAGGAPGELFF
TRBJ1-5 . TRBV27 CASSFLDGTGGNQPQHF
TRBJ2-5 . TRBV7-9 CASTFWETQYF
TRBJ2-2 . TRBV5-1 CASSFRGQSTGELFF
TRBJ2-3 . TRBV18 CASSPDSTDTQYF
TRBJ2-1 . TRBV13 CASLAASPGLAGEYNEQFF
TRBJ2-7 . TRBV15 CATSRERAGTYEQYF
TRBJ2-3 . TRBV6-5 CASSYGYSDTQYF
TRBJ1-3 . TRBV9 CASSGGSGNTIYF